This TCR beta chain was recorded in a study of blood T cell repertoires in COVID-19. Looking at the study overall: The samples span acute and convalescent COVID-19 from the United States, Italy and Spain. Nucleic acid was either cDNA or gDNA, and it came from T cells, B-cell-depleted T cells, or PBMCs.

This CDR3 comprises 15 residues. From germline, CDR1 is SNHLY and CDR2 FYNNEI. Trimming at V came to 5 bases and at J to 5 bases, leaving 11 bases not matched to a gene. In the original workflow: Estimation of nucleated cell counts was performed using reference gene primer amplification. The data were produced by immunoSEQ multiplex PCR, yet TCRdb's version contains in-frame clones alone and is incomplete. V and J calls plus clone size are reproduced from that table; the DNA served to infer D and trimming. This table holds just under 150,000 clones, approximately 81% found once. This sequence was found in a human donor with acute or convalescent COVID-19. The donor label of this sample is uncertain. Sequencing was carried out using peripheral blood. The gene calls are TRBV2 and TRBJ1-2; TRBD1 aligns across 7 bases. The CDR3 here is CASSLVGTVLYGYTF. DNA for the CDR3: TGTGCCAGCAGTCTTGTCGGGACAGTCCTATATGGCTACACCTTC.